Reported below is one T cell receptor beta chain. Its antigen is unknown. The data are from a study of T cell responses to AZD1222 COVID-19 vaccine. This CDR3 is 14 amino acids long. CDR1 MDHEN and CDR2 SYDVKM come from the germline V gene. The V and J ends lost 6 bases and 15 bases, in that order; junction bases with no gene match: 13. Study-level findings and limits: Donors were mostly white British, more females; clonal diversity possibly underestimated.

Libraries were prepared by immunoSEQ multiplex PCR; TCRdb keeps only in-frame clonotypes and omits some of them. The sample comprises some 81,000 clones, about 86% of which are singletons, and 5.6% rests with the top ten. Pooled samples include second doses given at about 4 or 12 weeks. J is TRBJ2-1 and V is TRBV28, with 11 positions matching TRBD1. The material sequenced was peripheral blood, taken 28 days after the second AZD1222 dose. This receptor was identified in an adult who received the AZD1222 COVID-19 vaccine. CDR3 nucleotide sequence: TGTGCCAGCAGGGGAGGACAGGGGGCAACCGGTCCGTTCTTC. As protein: CASRGGQGATGPFF. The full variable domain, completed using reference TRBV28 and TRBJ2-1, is DVKVTQSSRYLVKRTGEKVFLECVQDMDHENMFWYRQDPGLGLRLIYFSYDVKMKEKGDIPEGYSVSREKKERFSLILESASTNQTSMYLCASRGGQGATGPFFGPGTRLTVL.